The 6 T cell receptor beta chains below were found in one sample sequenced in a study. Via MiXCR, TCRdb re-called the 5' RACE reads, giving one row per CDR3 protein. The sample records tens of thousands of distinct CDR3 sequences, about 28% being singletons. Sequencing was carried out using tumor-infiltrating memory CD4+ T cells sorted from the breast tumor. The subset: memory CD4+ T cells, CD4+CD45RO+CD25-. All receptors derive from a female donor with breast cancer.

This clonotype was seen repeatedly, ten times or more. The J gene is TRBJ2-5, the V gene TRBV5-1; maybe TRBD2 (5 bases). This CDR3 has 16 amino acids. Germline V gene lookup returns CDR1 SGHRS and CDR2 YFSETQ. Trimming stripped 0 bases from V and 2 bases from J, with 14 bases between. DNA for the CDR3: TGCGCCAGCAGCTTGGGCGGTAGCGAGGCACAAGAGACCCAGTACTTC. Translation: CASSLGGSEAQETQYF.

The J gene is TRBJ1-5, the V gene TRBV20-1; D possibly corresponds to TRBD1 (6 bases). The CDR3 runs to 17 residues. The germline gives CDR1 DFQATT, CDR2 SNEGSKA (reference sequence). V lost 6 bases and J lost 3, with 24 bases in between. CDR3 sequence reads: CSAKESGVRGTNQPQHF. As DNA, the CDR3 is TGCAGTGCGAAAGAAAGTGGTGTCAGGGGTACCAATCAGCCCCAGCATTTT.

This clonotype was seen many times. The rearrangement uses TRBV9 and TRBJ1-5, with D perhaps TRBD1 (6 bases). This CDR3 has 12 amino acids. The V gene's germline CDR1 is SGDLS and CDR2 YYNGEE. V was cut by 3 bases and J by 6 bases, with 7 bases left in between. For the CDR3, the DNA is TGTGCCAGCAGCGGCAGGGGTCAGCCCCAGCATTTT. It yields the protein CASSGRGQPQHF.

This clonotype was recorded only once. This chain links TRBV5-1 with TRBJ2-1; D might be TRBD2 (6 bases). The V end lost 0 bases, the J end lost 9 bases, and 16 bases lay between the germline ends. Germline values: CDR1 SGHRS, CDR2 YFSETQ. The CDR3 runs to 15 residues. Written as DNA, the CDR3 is TGCGCCAGCAGCTTGGAGGTTGGAGGGGAAGGTGAGCAGTTCTTC. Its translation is CASSLEVGGEGEQFF.

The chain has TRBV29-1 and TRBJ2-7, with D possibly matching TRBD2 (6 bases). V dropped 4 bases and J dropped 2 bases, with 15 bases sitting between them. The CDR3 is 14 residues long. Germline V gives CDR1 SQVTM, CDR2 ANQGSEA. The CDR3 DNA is TGCAGCGTTGGTGGAGGGTGGAGAACCTACGAGCAGTACTTC. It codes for CSVGGGWRTYEQYF.

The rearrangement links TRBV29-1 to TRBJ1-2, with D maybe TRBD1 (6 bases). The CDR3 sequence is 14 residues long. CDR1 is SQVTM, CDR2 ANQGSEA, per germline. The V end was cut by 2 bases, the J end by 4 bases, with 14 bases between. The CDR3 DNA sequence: TGCAGCGTTGAATCTAACAGGGCGAGCTATGGCTACACCTTC. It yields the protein CSVESNRASYGYTF. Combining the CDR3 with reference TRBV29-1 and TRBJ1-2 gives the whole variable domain SAVISQKPSRDICQRGTSLTIQCQVDSQVTMMFWYRQQPGQSLTLIATANQGSEATYESGFVIDKFPISRPNLTFSTLTVSNMSPEDSSIYLCSVESNRASYGYTFGSGTRLTVV.